This entry is about one T cell receptor (beta chain). Its antigen is not known. Libraries were prepared by immunoSEQ multiplex PCR; TCRdb keeps only in-frame clonotypes and omits some of them. The sample yields 90,000 to 150,000 clones, roughly 89% seen once. This record comes from a study of T cell responses to AZD1222 COVID-19 vaccine. The CDR3 contains 14 residues. After removal of 5 bases from V and 7 bases from J, the junction contained 4 bases not matched to a gene. Germline V gives CDR1 SGHDT, CDR2 YYEEEE. Study outcomes and limitations: Most donors were white British, females outnumbered males, and clonal diversity was possibly underestimated.

The rearrangement joins TRBV5-6 to TRBJ1-4, with TRBD1 identical over 11 bases. The receptor was isolated from an adult in good health. The specimen comprised peripheral blood, sampled on day 0 of AZD1222 vaccination. CDR3 in amino acids: CASSWDRGIEKLFF. The DNA for the CDR3 is TGTGCCAGCAGTTGGGACAGGGGGATTGAAAAACTGTTTTTT. Using reference TRBV5-6 and TRBJ1-4 for the parts outside the CDR3, the full variable domain is DAGVTQSPTHLIKTRGQQVTLRCSPKSGHDTVSWYQQALGQGPQFIFQYYEEEERQRGNFPDRFSGHQFPNYSSELNVNALLLGDSALYLCASSWDRGIEKLFFGSGTQLSVL.